These 27 T cell receptor beta chains came from one sample sequenced in a study of response to subunit inactivated influenza vaccine. Via MiXCR, TCRdb re-called the RT-PCR reads, giving one row per CDR3 protein. There are fewer than 700,000 distinct CDR3 sequences in the sample; roughly 13% occur only once, and 13% lies in the top ten. The sample was PBMCs from blood, taken about 40 days after vaccination. These receptors all come from a man aged 45-60 years who received an inactivated influenza vaccine.

The V call is TRBV3-1, the J call TRBJ1-1; D uncertain. CDR1 LGHDT and CDR2 YNNKEL come from the germline V gene (reference sequence). The CDR3 totals 13 residues. Trimming stripped 5 bases from V and 6 bases from J, with 13 bases between. CDR3 sequence (DNA): TGTGCCAGCAGCTTAGGGCCCCGGGCTGAAGCTTTCTTT. Protein sequence: CASSLGPRAEAFF.

In this sample, this clonotype turned up a few times. The V and J genes are TRBV15 and TRBJ2-7; TRBD1 aligns across 9 bases. The CDR3 is 14 amino acids. With 0 bases clipped from V and 6 bases from J, the junction kept 3 bases outside the gene matches. Germline-derived CDR1 and CDR2 are LNHNV and YYDKDF (reference sequence). This chain's CDR3 is CATSRDPTGGEQYF. DNA of the CDR3: TGTGCCACCAGCAGAGACCCGACAGGGGGCGAGCAGTACTTC.

The chain joins TRBV3-1 to TRBJ2-5, with no clear D. The CDR3 sequence is 18 residues long. Germline assignment: CDR1 LGHDT and CDR2 YNNKEL (reference sequence). Trimming removed 0 bases from V and 0 bases from J, with 17 bases in between. The CDR3 reads CASSQEWVGSTYQETQYF. CDR3 bases: TGTGCCAGCAGCCAAGAGTGGGTGGGGTCCACGTACCAAGAGACCCAGTACTTC.

V gene TRBV2 combines with J gene TRBJ2-5; D is perhaps TRBD1 (6 bases). The germline V and J ends were trimmed by 8 bases and 6 bases, with 16 bases remaining between them. Germline lookup yields CDR1 SNHLY and CDR2 FYNNEI. The CDR3 has 13 residues. CDR3 in DNA: TGTGCCAGCGACGTTGTAGGGACAAAGACCCAGTACTTC. It yields the protein CASDVVGTKTQYF. Full variable domain (missing parts from reference TRBV2 and TRBJ2-5): EPEVTQTPSHQVTQMGQEVILRCVPISNHLYFYWYRQILGQKVEFLVSFYNNEISEKSEIFDDQFSVERPDGSNFTLKIRSTKLEDSAMYFCASDVVGTKTQYFGPGTRLLVL.

The chain carries TRBV6-1 and TRBJ2-4; TRBD1 matches 7 bases. Germline trimming cut 4 bases from V and 7 bases from J; bases unmatched to any gene: 4. The CDR3 consists of 13 residues. Germline CDR1 and CDR2: MNHNS and SASEGT. The CDR3 DNA is TGTGCCAGCAGTGCTCGACAGGGTAACATTCAGTACTTC. This encodes CASSARQGNIQYF.

In its sample, this clonotype was seen a few times. The gene calls are TRBV6-5 and TRBJ2-7; D is uncertain. The CDR3 is 13 residues long. The V gene's germline CDR1 is MNHEY and CDR2 SVGAGI. The V end was cut by 2 bases, the J end by 4 bases, with 9 bases between. In DNA form, the CDR3 reads TGTGCCAGCAGTTACGCGAGAGGATACGAGCAGTACTTC. Its translation: CASSYARGYEQYF.

This clonotype was recorded a few times. The rearrangement joins TRBV3-1 to TRBJ1-1; TRBD1 is a possible D gene (5 bases). Germline assignment: CDR1 LGHDT and CDR2 YNNKEL (reference sequence). V lost 1 base, J lost 2 bases, and 11 bases lay in between. The CDR3 runs to 15 residues. CDR3: CASSQGRGLNTEAFF. The CDR3 region has the DNA TGTGCCAGCAGCCAAGGAAGGGGCCTAAACACTGAAGCTTTCTTT.

The chain combines TRBV7-2 with TRBJ1-5; D gene ambiguous. Germline CDR1 is SGHTA and CDR2 is FQGNSA. Trimming took off 3 bases at V and 5 bases at J, with 8 bases between the two ends. The CDR3 consists of 13 residues. CDR3: CASSFQSDQPQHF. The CDR3 DNA reads as TGTGCCAGCAGCTTCCAAAGCGATCAGCCCCAGCATTTT.

The chain has TRBV6-4 and TRBJ1-4; TRBD1 is a possible D gene (5 bases). The CDR3 is made up of 15 amino acids. The V end was cut by 3 bases, the J end by 4 bases, with 12 bases between. The germline CDR1 and CDR2 sequences are MRHNA and SNTAGT. CDR3 loop: CASSETGQNNEKLFF. As DNA, the CDR3 is TGTGCCAGCAGTGAAACGGGGCAGAATAATGAAAAACTGTTTTTT.

This clonotype was recorded at least ten times. V usage is TRBV7-6 and J usage is TRBJ1-5, with no clear D. Looked up from germline, CDR1 is SGHVS and CDR2 is FNYEAQ. The CDR3 runs to 16 residues. V was trimmed by 5 bases and J by 4 bases, leaving 18 bases between them. The DNA for the CDR3 is TGTGCCAGCAGCCCACTTACCGGGCCCACAAATCAGCCCCAGCATTTT. Protein product: CASSPLTGPTNQPQHF. Based on the CDR3 plus reference TRBV7-6 and TRBJ1-5, the full variable domain is GAGVSQSPRYKVTKRGQDVALRCDPISGHVSLYWYRQALGQGPEFLTYFNYEAQQDKSGLPNDRFSAERPEGSISTLTIQRTEQRDSAMYRCASSPLTGPTNQPQHFGDGTRLSIL.

This clonotype came up many times. The CDR3 DNA is TGTGCCAGCAGCCTCAGGTCCCCCATTTTGTGGGCAGATACGCAGTATTTT. Protein: CASSLRSPILWADTQYF. The chain couples TRBV7-2 to TRBJ2-3; no clear D. The CDR3 has 17 amino acids. The germline V and J ends were trimmed by 5 bases and 4 bases, with 22 bases remaining between them. The germline gives CDR1 SGHTA, CDR2 FQGNSA.

CDR3 amino acids: CASSFTGGGETQYF. As DNA, the CDR3 is TGCGCCAGCAGCTTTACAGGGGGCGGCGAGACCCAGTACTTC. The chain is built from TRBV5-1 and TRBJ2-5, with TRBD1 matching over 9 bases. The V gene's germline CDR1 is SGHRS and CDR2 YFSETQ. Trimming at V came to 2 bases and at J to 5 bases, leaving 4 bases not matched to a gene. The CDR3 spans 14 residues.

At least ten counts were recorded for this clonotype. The chain recombines TRBV5-5 with TRBJ1-1; D is possibly TRBD1 (5 bases). The V gene's germline CDR1 is SGHKS and CDR2 YYEKEE (reference sequence). The CDR3 has 14 residues. Between the trimmed V and J ends, which lost 0 bases and 2 bases, there was a span of 8 bases. CDR3 residues: CASSLGGRNTEAFF. CDR3 sequence (DNA): TGTGCCAGCAGCTTGGGGGGGAGAAACACTGAAGCTTTCTTT.

The CDR3 sequence is CASRRKGTSGSYEQYF. The CDR3 DNA reads TGTGCCAGCAGGAGGAAGGGGACTAGCGGGAGTTACGAGCAGTACTTC. The J gene is TRBJ2-7, the V gene TRBV7-3; 14 nucleotides match TRBD2. The CDR3 is 16 amino acids. Germline CDR1 SGHTA, CDR2 FQGTGA. V was pared by 6 bases and J by 4 bases, with 8 bases of the junction left unmatched.

The table lists this clonotype with many counts. This chain links TRBV20-1 with TRBJ1-3; possibly TRBD1 for D (5 bases). With 3 bases removed from V and 4 bases from J, the gap between germline ends came to 19 bases. Germline CDR1 reads DFQATT; CDR2 reads SNEGSKA (reference sequence). The CDR3 length is 16 residues. CDR3 bases: TGCAGTGCTAGGGGTCTTAGGGGAACAGGCGGAAACACCATATATTTT. Translating gives CSARGLRGTGGNTIYF.

This clonotype showed up just a few times. The chain recombines TRBV20-1 with TRBJ2-7; TRBD2 agrees at 14 bases. This CDR3 has 17 amino acids. The germline CDR1 and CDR2 sequences are DFQATT and SNEGSKA (reference sequence). J lost 0 bases, V lost 3 bases, and 7 bases had no gene match. CDR3 in DNA: TGCAGTGCTAGGGGGGGACTAGCGGGAGCGATCTCCTACGAGCAGTACTTC. Its translation: CSARGGLAGAISYEQYF.

This clonotype was seen many times. The rearrangement uses TRBV20-1 and TRBJ2-5; 11 bases align to TRBD2. The J segment lost 5 bases and the V segment lost 6 bases, leaving 8 bases of the junction unmatched. The CDR3 extends over 14 amino acids. Germline CDR1 reads DFQATT; CDR2 reads SNEGSKA (reference sequence). As DNA, the CDR3 is TGCAGTGCCCCCTTTAGCGGGGGGGTGGAGACCCAGTACTTC. It is translated as CSAPFSGGVETQYF.

This clonotype has a handful of counts. V is TRBV20-1 and J is TRBJ2-1; D gene ambiguous. Germline loops: CDR1 DFQATT, CDR2 SNEGSKA (reference sequence). V shed 6 bases and J shed 2 bases, with 11 bases lying between them. The CDR3 consists of 13 residues. Written as DNA, the CDR3 is TGCAGTGCGGCGCCCAGGCCCTACAATGAGCAGTTCTTC. It specifies CSAAPRPYNEQFF.

This clonotype was seen a single time. The chain couples TRBV6-1 to TRBJ1-5, with unresolved D. CDR3 length: 13 amino acids. V gave up 6 bases and J gave up 0 bases, with 6 bases separating them. Germline V gene data show CDR1 as MNHNS and CDR2 as SASEGT. CDR3 sequence: CASRQFSNQPQHF. The CDR3 region has the DNA TGTGCCAGCAGACAGTTTAGCAATCAGCCCCAGCATTTT.

The chain uses TRBV20-1 and TRBJ2-2, with TRBD2 matching 9 bases. V dropped 0 bases and J dropped 7; count of bases not matched to a gene: 3. Germline V gives CDR1 DFQATT, CDR2 SNEGSKA (reference sequence). The CDR3 is made up of 14 amino acids. CDR3 residues: CSAREASGVGELFF. The CDR3 coding sequence is TGCAGTGCTAGAGAAGCTAGCGGGGTCGGGGAGCTGTTTTTT.

Only a few counts were recorded for this clonotype. The CDR3, as DNA: TGCAGTGCAGGGGGGGGACTAGCGGGAGGACCCTTGAGATTCAATGAGCAGTTCTTC. This gives the protein CSAGGGLAGGPLRFNEQFF. The V gene is TRBV20-1, the J gene TRBJ2-1; the match to TRBD2 covers 15 bases. V shed 6 bases and J 6 bases; nucleotides not matched to a gene: 18. The CDR3 spans 19 residues. Germline V gene lookup returns CDR1 DFQATT and CDR2 SNEGSKA (reference sequence).

This sequence joins TRBV7-6 and TRBJ1-3; possible D gene TRBD1, 5 bases. V was cut by 6 bases and J by 4 bases, with 16 bases left in between. Germline CDR1 is SGHVS and CDR2 is FNYEAQ. The CDR3 is made up of 15 amino acids. The CDR3 loop reads CASSPFGGSGNTIYF. CDR3 nucleotides: TGTGCCAGCAGTCCTTTCGGGGGTTCAGGAAACACCATATATTTT.

This clonotype was observed a handful of times. This chain connects TRBV20-1 to TRBJ1-5; tentative D call: TRBD1 (5 bases). Between the trimmed V and J ends, which lost 5 bases and 4 bases, there was a span of 12 bases. Germline values: CDR1 DFQATT, CDR2 SNEGSKA (reference sequence). The CDR3 consists of 13 residues. CDR3 nucleotide sequence: TGCAGTGCTTCGGTACAGGAAAATCAGCCCCAGCATTTT. Translation: CSASVQENQPQHF.

This clonotype was seen repeatedly, ten times or more. The V and J genes are TRBV7-2 and TRBJ2-5; a weak D match, TRBD2 (5 bases). The CDR3 is 13 amino acids. Germline V gives CDR1 SGHTA, CDR2 FQGNSA. Trimming stripped 5 bases from V and 4 bases from J, with 11 bases between. CDR3 nucleotides: TGTGCCAGCAGCCCCCGTGCGGGAGAGACCCAGTACTTC. Translated: CASSPRAGETQYF.

The chain combines TRBV24-1 with TRBJ2-2; D is possibly TRBD2 (5 bases). V was shortened by 2 bases and J by 6 bases, with 9 bases between the two germline ends. The CDR3 has 14 residues. CDR1 and CDR2 from the germline V gene are KGHDR and SFDVKD. The CDR3, as DNA: TGTGCCACCAGTGATTGGGCGCGGGCCGGGGAGCTGTTTTTT. It specifies CATSDWARAGELFF.

The chain recombines TRBV12-3 or TRBV12-4 with TRBJ1-1; D gene unclear. The CDR3 has 13 residues. V was shortened by 4 bases and J by 1 base, with 7 bases between the two germline ends. The DNA for the CDR3 is TGTGCCAGCAGTTACATAAGGAACACTGAAGCTTTCTTT. It encodes CASSYIRNTEAFF.

V usage is TRBV12-3 or TRBV12-4 and J usage is TRBJ2-7, with no clear D. This CDR3 is 13 amino acids long. V was trimmed by 3 bases and J by 3 bases, leaving 9 bases between them. This chain's CDR3 is CASSLAVNYEQYF. DNA for the CDR3: TGTGCCAGCAGTTTGGCGGTAAACTACGAGCAGTACTTC.